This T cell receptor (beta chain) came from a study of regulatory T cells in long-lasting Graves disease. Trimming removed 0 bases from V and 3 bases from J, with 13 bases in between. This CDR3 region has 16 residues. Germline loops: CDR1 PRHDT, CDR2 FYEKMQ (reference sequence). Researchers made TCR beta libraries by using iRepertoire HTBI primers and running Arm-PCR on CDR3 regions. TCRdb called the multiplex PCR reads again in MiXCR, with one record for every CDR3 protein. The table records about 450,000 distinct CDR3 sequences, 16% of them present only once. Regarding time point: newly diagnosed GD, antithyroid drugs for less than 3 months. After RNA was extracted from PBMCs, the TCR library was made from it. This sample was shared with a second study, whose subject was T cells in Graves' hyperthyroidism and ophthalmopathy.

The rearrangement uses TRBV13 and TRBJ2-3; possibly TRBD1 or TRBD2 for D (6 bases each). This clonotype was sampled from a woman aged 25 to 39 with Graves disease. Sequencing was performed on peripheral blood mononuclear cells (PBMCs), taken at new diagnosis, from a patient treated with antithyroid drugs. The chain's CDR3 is CASSLGLGGATDTQYF. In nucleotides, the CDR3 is TGTGCCAGCAGCTTAGGCCTGGGGGGCGCTACAGATACGCAGTATTTT.